This T cell receptor (beta chain) appears in the sequencing data of a study of cytomegalovirus exposure and HLA in healthy donors. Study-level points and caveats: The authors later linked a missense DCLRE1C variant to TCR beta V- and J-gene trimming. In a later analysis, an Asian-associated ancestry cluster reportedly showed fewer N-insertions than the roughly 700-donor mean. Presence/absence analyses rested on an assumption that sequencing depth was roughly uniform across donors.

Primers for the PCR totalled 60 Vbeta and 13 Jbeta. As originally analysed: In a later analysis, the count reached some 83 million unique TCR beta chains, with around 11 million shared. Here immunoSEQ multiplex PCR was the method, and the copy in TCRdb shows in-frame clones only, minus some. Clone size and V and J calls were adopted from that table, with D and trimming inferred from the DNA. This table holds about 120,000 clones, roughly 87% found once. Concerning this clone: The antigen remains unidentified.

This CDR3 spans 13 amino acids. Trimming pared 4 bases from V and 3 bases from J, leaving 11 bases between. Germline V gene data show CDR1 as SGHRS and CDR2 as YFSETQ. The receptor's source is a woman between 18 and 29 years old in good health and CMV-seronegative. V is TRBV5-1 and J is TRBJ2-7; TRBD1 might be the D (5 bases). The sequenced sample consisted of PBMCs. The CDR3 sequence is CASSQGPYYEQYF. CDR3 in DNA: TGCGCCAGCAGCCAGGGCCCTTACTACGAGCAGTACTTC.